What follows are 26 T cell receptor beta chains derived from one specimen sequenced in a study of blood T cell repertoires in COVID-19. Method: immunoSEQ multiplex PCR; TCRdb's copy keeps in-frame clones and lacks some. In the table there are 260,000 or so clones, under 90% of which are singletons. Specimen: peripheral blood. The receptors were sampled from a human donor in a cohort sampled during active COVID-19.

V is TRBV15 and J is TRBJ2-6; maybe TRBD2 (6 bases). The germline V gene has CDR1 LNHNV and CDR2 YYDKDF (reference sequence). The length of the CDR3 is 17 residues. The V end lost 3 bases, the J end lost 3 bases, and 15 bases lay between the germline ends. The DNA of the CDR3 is TGTGCCACCAGCAGGGGGGGAAGTGTGGATGGGGCCAACGTCCTGACTTTC. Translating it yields CATSRGGSVDGANVLTF.

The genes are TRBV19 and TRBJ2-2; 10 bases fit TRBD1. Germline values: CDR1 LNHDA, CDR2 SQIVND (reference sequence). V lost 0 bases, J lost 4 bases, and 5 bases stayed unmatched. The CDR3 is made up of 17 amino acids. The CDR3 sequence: CASSIDWDRGSTGELFF. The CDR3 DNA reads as TGTGCCAGTAGTATAGATTGGGACAGGGGAAGCACCGGGGAGCTGTTTTTT.

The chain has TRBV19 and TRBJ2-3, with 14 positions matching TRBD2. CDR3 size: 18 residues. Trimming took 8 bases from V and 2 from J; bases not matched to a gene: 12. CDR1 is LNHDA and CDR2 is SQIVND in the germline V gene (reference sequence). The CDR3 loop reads CASAGTSGGPLITDTQYF. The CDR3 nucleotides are TGTGCCAGTGCCGGGACTAGCGGGGGACCTTTAATCACAGATACGCAGTATTTT. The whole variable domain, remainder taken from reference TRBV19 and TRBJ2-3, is DGGITQSPKYLFRKEGQNVTLSCEQNLNHDAMYWYRQDPGQGLRLIYYSQIVNDFQKGDIAEGYSVSREKKESFPLTVTSAQKNPTAFYLCASAGTSGGPLITDTQYFGPGTRLTVL.

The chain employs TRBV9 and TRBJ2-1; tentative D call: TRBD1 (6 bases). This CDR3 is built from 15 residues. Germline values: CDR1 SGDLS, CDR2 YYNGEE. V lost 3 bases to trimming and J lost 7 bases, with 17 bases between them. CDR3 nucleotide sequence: TGTGCCAGCAGCGCTACAGGGCTACCACTGAATGAGCAGTTCTTC. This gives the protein CASSATGLPLNEQFF.

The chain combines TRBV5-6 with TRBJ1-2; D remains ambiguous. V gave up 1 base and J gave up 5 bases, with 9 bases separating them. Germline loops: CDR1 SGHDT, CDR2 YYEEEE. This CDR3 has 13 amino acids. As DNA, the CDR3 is TGTGCCAGCAGCTTGCTAGGAGAATATGGCTACACCTTC. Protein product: CASSLLGEYGYTF.

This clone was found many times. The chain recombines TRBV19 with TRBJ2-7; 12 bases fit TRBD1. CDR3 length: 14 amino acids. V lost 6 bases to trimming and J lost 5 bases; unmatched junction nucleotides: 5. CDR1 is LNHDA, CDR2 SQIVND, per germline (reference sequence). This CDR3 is CASSKGTGGHEQYF. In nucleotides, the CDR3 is TGTGCCAGTAGCAAGGGGACAGGGGGCCACGAGCAGTACTTC.

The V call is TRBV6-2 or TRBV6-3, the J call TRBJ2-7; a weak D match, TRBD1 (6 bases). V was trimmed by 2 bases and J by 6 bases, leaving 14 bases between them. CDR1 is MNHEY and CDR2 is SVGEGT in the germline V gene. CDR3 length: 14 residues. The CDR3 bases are TGTGCCAGCAGTTACCAGTTTCCAGGGGTCGAGCAGTACTTC. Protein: CASSYQFPGVEQYF.

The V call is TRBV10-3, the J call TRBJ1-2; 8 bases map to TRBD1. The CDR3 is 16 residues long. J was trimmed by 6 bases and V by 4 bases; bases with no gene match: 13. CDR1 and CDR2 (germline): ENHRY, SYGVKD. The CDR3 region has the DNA TGTGCCATCAGTGCTACGGCGGGACAGGTGGGAGATGGCTACACCTTC. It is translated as CAISATAGQVGDGYTF.

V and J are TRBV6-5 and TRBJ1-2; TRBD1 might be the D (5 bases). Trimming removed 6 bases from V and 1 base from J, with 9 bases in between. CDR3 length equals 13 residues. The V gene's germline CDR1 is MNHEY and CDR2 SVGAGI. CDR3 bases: TGTGCCAGCAGCGACAGTTTTAACTATGGCTACACCTTC. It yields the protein CASSDSFNYGYTF.

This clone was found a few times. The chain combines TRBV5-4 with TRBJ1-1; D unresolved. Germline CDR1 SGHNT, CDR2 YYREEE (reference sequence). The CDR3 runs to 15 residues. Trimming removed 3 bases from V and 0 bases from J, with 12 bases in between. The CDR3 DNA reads TGTGCCAGCAGCTCAACGGGATTTATGAACACTGAAGCTTTCTTT. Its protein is CASSSTGFMNTEAFF.

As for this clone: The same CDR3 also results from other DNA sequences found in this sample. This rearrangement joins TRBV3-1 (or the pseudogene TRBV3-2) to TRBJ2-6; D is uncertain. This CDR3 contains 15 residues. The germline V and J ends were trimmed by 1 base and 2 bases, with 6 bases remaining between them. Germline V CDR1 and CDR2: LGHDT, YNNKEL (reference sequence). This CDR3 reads CASSQGRAGANVLTF. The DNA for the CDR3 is TGTGCCAGCAGCCAAGGGAGAGCTGGGGCCAACGTCCTGACTTTC.

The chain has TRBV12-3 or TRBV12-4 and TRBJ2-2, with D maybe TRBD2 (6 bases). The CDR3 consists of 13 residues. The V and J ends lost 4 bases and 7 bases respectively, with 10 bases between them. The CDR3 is CASSWSGVGELFF. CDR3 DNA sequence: TGTGCCAGCAGTTGGTCGGGGGTCGGGGAGCTGTTTTTT.

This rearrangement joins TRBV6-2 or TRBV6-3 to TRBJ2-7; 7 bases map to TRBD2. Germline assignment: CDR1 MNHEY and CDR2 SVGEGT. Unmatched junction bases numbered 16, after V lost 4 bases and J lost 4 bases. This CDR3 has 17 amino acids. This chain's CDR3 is CASSSALREAGRYEQYF. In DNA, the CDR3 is TGTGCCAGCAGTTCCGCCTTAAGGGAAGCGGGACGTTACGAGCAGTACTTC.

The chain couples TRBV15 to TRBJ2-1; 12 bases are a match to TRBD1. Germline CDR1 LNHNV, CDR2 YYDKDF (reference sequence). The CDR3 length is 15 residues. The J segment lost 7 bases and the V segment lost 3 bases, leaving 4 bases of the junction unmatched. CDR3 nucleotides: TGTGCCACCAGCAGGGGGGGACAGGGGGCGAATGAGCAGTTCTTC. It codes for CATSRGGQGANEQFF.

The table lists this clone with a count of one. CDR3 sequence: CASSLGPAGGKNIQYF. The CDR3 region has the DNA TGTGCCAGCAGCTTAGGGCCAGCGGGGGGCAAAAACATTCAGTACTTC. The genes are TRBV7-2 and TRBJ2-4; 9 bases align to TRBD2. The CDR3 extends over 16 amino acids. Germline V gene data show CDR1 as SGHTA and CDR2 as FQGNSA. Trimming at V came to 1 base and at J to 3 bases, leaving 4 bases not matched to a gene.

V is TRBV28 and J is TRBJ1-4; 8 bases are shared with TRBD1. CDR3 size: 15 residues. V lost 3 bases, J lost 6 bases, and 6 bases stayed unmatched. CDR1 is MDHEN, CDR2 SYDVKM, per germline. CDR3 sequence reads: CASSLSRTGYEKLFF. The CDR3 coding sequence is TGTGCCAGCAGTTTGTCGCGGACAGGGTATGAAAAACTGTTTTTT.

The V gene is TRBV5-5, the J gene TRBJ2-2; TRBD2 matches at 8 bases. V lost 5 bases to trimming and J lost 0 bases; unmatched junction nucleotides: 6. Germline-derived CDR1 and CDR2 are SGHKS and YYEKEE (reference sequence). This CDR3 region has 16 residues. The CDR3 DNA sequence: TGTGCCAGCAGTTTCTATAGCGGGGCGAACACCGGGGAGCTGTTTTTT. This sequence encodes CASSFYSGANTGELFF. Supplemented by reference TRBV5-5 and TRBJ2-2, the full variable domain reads DAGVTQSPTHLIKTRGQQVTLRCSPISGHKSVSWYQQVLGQGPQFIFQYYEKEERGRGNFPDRFSARQFPNYSSELNVNALLLGDSALYLCASSFYSGANTGELFFGEGSRLTVL.

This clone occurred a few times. The CDR3 DNA reads as TGTGCCAGCAGCCAACCTACGGTCTCTGGAAACACCATATATTTT. Its translation is CASSQPTVSGNTIYF. V usage is TRBV3-1 (or the pseudogene TRBV3-2) and J usage is TRBJ1-3; D not resolved. The ends were cut back, 2 bases at V and 0 bases at J, with 8 bases in the middle. The CDR3 runs to 15 residues. The V gene's germline CDR1 is LGHDT and CDR2 YNNKEL (reference sequence).

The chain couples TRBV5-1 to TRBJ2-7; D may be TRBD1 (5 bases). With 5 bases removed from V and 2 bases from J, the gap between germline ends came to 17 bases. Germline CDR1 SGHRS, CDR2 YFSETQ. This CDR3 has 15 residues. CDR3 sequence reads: CASSYDGQGAYEQYF. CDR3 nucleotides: TGCGCCAGCAGTTATGACGGGCAGGGTGCCTACGAGCAGTACTTC.

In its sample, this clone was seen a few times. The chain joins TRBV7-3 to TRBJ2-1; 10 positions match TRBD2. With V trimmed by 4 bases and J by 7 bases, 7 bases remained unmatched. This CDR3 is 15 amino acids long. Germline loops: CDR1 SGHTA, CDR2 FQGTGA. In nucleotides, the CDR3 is TGTGCCAGCAGCTCTCGACTAGCGGGTCTGAATGAGCAGTTCTTC. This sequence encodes CASSSRLAGLNEQFF.

CDR3 amino acids: CASSQGGDTQYF. The CDR3 DNA is TGTGCCAGCAGCCAAGGCGGAGATACGCAGTATTTT. This rearrangement joins TRBV3-1 (or the pseudogene TRBV3-2) to TRBJ2-3; D call uncertain. Trimming pared 1 base from V and 5 bases from J, leaving 4 bases between. Germline CDR1 LGHDT, CDR2 YNNKEL (reference sequence). The CDR3 extends over 12 amino acids.

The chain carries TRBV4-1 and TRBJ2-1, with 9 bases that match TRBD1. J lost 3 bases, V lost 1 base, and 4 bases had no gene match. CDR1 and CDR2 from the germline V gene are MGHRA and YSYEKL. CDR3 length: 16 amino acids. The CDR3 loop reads CASSQVDRGDYNEQFF. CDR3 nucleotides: TGCGCCAGCAGCCAAGTGGACAGGGGCGACTACAATGAGCAGTTCTTC.

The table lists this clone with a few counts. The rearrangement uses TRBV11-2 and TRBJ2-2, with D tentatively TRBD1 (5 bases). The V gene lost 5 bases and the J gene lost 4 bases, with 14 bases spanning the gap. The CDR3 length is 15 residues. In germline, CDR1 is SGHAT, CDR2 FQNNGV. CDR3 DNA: TGTGCCAGCAGCCCGAGTTCAGGGCCCACCGGGGAGCTGTTTTTT. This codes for CASSPSSGPTGELFF.

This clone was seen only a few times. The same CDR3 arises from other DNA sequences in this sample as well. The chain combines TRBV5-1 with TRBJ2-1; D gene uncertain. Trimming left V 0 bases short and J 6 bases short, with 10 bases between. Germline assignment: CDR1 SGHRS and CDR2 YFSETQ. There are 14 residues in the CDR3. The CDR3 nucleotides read TGCGCCAGCAGCTTGGGCGGAGCATCCAATGAGCAGTTCTTC. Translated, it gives CASSLGGASNEQFF.

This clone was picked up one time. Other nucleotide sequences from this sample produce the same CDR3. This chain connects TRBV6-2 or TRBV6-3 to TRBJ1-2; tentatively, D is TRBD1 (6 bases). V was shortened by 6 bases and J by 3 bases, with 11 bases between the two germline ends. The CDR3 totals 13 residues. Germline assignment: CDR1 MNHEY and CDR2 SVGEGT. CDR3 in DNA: TGTGCCAGCAGCCCGACAGGCGACTATGGCTACACCTTC. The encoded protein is CASSPTGDYGYTF.

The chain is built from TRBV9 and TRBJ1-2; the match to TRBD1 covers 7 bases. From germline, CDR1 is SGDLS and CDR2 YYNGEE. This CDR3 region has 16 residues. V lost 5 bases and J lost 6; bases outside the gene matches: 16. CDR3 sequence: CASSARGQRPTDGYTF. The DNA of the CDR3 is TGTGCCAGCAGTGCTAGGGGACAGAGACCAACGGATGGCTACACCTTC.